This T cell receptor beta chain comes out of a study of T cell responses to AZD1222 COVID-19 vaccine. Study details: Samples with a second dose at about 4 or about 12 weeks were pooled together.

TCRdb keeps only in-frame clones here, not all; method: immunoSEQ multiplex PCR. The sample lists about 160,000 clones, 85% to 95% occurring once. Trimming removed 3 bases at V and 4 bases at J, with 10 bases between. Germline V gene lookup returns CDR1 LNHDA and CDR2 SQIVND (reference sequence). This CDR3 has 14 residues. The rearrangement uses TRBV19 and TRBJ1-5; no clear D. Here the sequenced sample was peripheral blood, taken on day 0 of AZD1222 vaccination. This receptor was identified in an adult in good health. CDR3 region: CASSIVPRNQPQHF. The CDR3 DNA sequence: TGTGCCAGTAGTATCGTCCCAAGGAATCAGCCCCAGCATTTT.